What follows describes a single T cell receptor beta chain. In the original workflow: Amplification from reference gene primers served as the basis for estimated nucleated cell counts. Method: immunoSEQ multiplex PCR; TCRdb's copy keeps in-frame clones and lacks some. That table is the source of V, J and clone size, and D and trimming were worked out from the DNA. Altogether 200,000 to 300,000 clones are present, about 89% being singletons, with the ten largest covering roughly 1.6%. This sample is drawn from a study of blood T cell repertoires in COVID-19. Overall study context: Sites in the United States, Italy and Spain provided acute and convalescent COVID-19 samples. Sources were T cells, B-cell-depleted T cells, or PBMCs; the material itself was cDNA or gDNA.

The germline V gene has CDR1 MNHEY and CDR2 SVGEGT. The CDR3 covers 14 residues. The V and J ends lost 6 bases and 7 bases, in that order; junction bases with no gene match: 6. Material for sequencing was peripheral blood. This TCR came from a woman between 40 and 55 years old who had recovered from COVID-19. The chain joins TRBV6-2 or TRBV6-3 to TRBJ1-6, with 7 bases matching TRBD1. CDR3 sequence reads: CASSSTGKNSPLHF. The CDR3 bases are TGTGCCAGCAGCTCGACAGGGAAAAATTCACCCCTCCACTTT.